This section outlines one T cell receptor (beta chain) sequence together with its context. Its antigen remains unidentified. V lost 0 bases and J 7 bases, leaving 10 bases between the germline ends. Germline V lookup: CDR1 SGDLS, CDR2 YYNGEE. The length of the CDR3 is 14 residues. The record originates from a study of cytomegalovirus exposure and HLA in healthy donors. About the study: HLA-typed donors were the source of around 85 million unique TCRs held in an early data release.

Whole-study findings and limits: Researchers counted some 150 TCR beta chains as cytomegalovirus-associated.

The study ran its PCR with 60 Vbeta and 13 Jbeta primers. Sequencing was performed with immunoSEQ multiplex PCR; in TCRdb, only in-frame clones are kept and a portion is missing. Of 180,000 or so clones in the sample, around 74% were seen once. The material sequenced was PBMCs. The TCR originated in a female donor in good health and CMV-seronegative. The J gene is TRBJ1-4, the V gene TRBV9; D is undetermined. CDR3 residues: CASSVDQWSEKLFF. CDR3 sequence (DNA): TGTGCCAGCAGCGTAGATCAATGGAGTGAAAAACTGTTTTTT. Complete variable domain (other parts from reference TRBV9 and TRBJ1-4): DSGVTQTPKHLITATGQRVTLRCSPRSGDLSVYWYQQSLDQGLQFLIQYYNGEERAKGNILERFSAQQFPDLHSELNLSSLELGDSALYFCASSVDQWSEKLFFGSGTQLSVL.